Shown below are 30 T cell receptor beta chains from a single sample sequenced in a study of CD8+CD57+ T cells in acquired aplastic anemia. It was genomic DNA that served as the template for profiling TCR beta VDJ and CDR3. TCRdb reanalysed the reads using MiXCR and keeps one entry per CDR3 protein. The repertoire holds 200,000 to 250,000 distinct CDR3 sequences, with around 32% as singletons. The specimen sequenced was sorted CD4+, CD8+, or CD8+CD57+ T cells (not recorded which) from PBMCs. These TCRs come from a human donor in good health, serving as a control.

This clonotype was seen a handful of times. V is TRBV12-3 or TRBV12-4 and J is TRBJ2-1; D is unclear. This CDR3 has 13 amino acids. Trimming stripped 7 bases from V and 7 bases from J, with 14 bases between. Here the CDR3 reads CASNQPKRNEQFF. CDR3 sequence (DNA): TGTGCCAGCAACCAACCCAAAAGGAATGAGCAGTTCTTC.

There are a few counts of this clonotype. This chain joins TRBV6-1 and TRBJ2-7; weak D call: TRBD2 (6 bases). The CDR3 sequence is 15 residues long. With 5 bases removed from V and 1 base from J, the gap between germline ends came to 15 bases. The V gene's germline CDR1 is MNHNS and CDR2 SASEGT. The CDR3 loop reads CASSREDGTSYEQYF. In nucleotides, the CDR3 is TGTGCCAGCAGTAGGGAGGACGGGACGTCCTACGAGCAGTACTTC.

This clonotype was seen repeatedly, ten times or more. This chain uses TRBV7-3 with TRBJ2-3; 8 nucleotides line up with TRBD2. In germline, CDR1 is SGHTA, CDR2 FQGTGA. The CDR3 is 16 residues long. Losses at the gene ends were 6 bases for V and 0 bases for J; bases not matched to a gene: 8. Written as DNA, the CDR3 is TGTGCCAGCAGTCCCAATAGCGGGGCTAGCACAGATACGCAGTATTTT. This translates into CASSPNSGASTDTQYF.

This clonotype was detected only once. One end of the junction is discordant with germline, which a read error may explain. CDR3 sequence reads: CASSQDSFVSEASF. In nucleotides, the CDR3 is TGTGCCAGCAGTCAGGACAGTTTTGTCTCTGAAGCTTCCTTT. The chain recombines TRBV12-3 or TRBV12-4 with TRBJ1-1; D perhaps matches TRBD1 (6 bases). The CDR3 is 14 residues long.

This clonotype has at least ten counts. The chain is built from TRBV7-3 and TRBJ2-1, with 12 bases aligning to TRBD2. Germline CDR1 SGHTA, CDR2 FQGTGA. The CDR3 has 16 amino acids. After removal of 4 bases from V and 4 bases from J, the junction contained 5 bases not matched to a gene. CDR3 sequence reads: CASSSATSGGYNEQFF. The CDR3 DNA reads TGTGCCAGCAGCTCCGCGACTAGCGGGGGATACAATGAGCAGTTCTTC.

This clonotype was counted at least ten times. V gene TRBV14 combines with J gene TRBJ2-3; 8 nucleotides line up with TRBD2. The CDR3 covers 15 residues. Per germline, CDR1 SGHDN and CDR2 FVKESK. The junction had 4 bases not matched to a gene; V was cut back by 4 bases and J by 1 base. This chain's CDR3 is CASSRTSGRTDTQYF. The CDR3 nucleotides read TGTGCCAGCAGCCGAACTAGCGGTCGCACAGATACGCAGTATTTT.

With respect to this clonotype: This could be a read error, since a much larger clone is one nucleotide away. This sequence joins TRBV19 and TRBJ1-1; a weak D match, TRBD1 (6 bases). This CDR3 is built from 14 residues. Germline V gene data show CDR1 as LNHDA and CDR2 as SQIVND (reference sequence). The CDR3 loop reads CASSMGGRRTEASF. The CDR3, as DNA: TGTGCCAGTAGTATGGGGGGCCGGAGGACTGAAGCTTCCTTT.

The rearrangement links TRBV29-1 to TRBJ1-2; 8 nucleotides line up with TRBD1. From germline, CDR1 is SQVTM and CDR2 ANQGSEA. Unmatched junction bases numbered 9, after V lost 4 bases and J lost 8 bases. This CDR3 has 13 residues. CDR3 residues: CSVAIGQGRGYTF. The CDR3 DNA reads TGCAGCGTTGCTATTGGACAGGGAAGGGGCTACACCTTC.

The chain employs TRBV24-1 and TRBJ1-5; maybe TRBD1 (5 bases). The germline V gene encodes CDR1 KGHDR and CDR2 SFDVKD. The V and J ends lost 6 bases and 5 bases respectively, with 13 bases between them. The CDR3 is made up of 14 amino acids. The CDR3 protein is CATSRQGTDQPQHF. CDR3 bases: TGTGCCACCAGTCGGCAGGGAACGGATCAGCCCCAGCATTTT.

CDR3 nucleotide sequence: TGCAGCGTTGTGGAGAATAGCAATCAGCCCCAGCATTTT. It codes for CSVVENSNQPQHF. The chain carries TRBV29-1 and TRBJ1-5, with no clear D. The V end lost 4 bases, the J end lost 0 bases, and 7 bases lay between the germline ends. Germline CDR1 and CDR2: SQVTM and ANQGSEA. This CDR3 spans 13 amino acids.

This clonotype was observed many times. V is TRBV5-4 and J is TRBJ2-2; the match to TRBD1 covers 10 bases. Germline values: CDR1 SGHNT, CDR2 YYREEE (reference sequence). The CDR3 has 14 amino acids. V shed 3 bases and J 4 bases; nucleotides not matched to a gene: 0. The CDR3 DNA sequence: TGTGCCAGCAGCTGGACAGGGGGCACCGGGGAGCTGTTTTTT. Its protein product is CASSWTGGTGELFF.

The chain has TRBV29-1 and TRBJ2-5, with 10 bases fitting TRBD1. V lost 5 bases to trimming and J lost 6 bases; unmatched junction nucleotides: 3. CDR3 length equals 12 residues. The germline V gene encodes CDR1 SQVTM and CDR2 ANQGSEA. As DNA, the CDR3 is TGCAGCGTTTGGACAGGGGGAAAGACCCAGTACTTC. Protein sequence: CSVWTGGKTQYF. Drawing the rest from reference TRBV29-1 and TRBJ2-5, the complete variable domain is SAVISQKPSRDICQRGTSLTIQCQVDSQVTMMFWYRQQPGQSLTLIATANQGSEATYESGFVIDKFPISRPNLTFSTLTVSNMSPEDSSIYLCSVWTGGKTQYFGPGTRLLVL.

V and J are TRBV11-2 and TRBJ2-5; 14 bases align to TRBD2. With 4 bases clipped from V and 5 bases from J, the junction kept 3 bases outside the gene matches. Germline CDR1 and CDR2: SGHAT and FQNNGV. The CDR3 length is 15 residues. The CDR3 reads CASSSTSGGVETQYF. The CDR3 DNA reads TGTGCCAGCAGCTCGACTAGCGGGGGGGTGGAGACCCAGTACTTC.

This clonotype was counted only a few times. J is TRBJ1-5 and V is TRBV6-1; D is perhaps TRBD1 (6 bases). CDR3 length: 15 amino acids. Deletions cut 2 bases from V and 6 bases from J, with 14 bases between. Per the germline V gene, CDR1 is MNHNS and CDR2 is SASEGT. The chain's CDR3 is CASSEFAEGGQPQHF. CDR3 DNA: TGTGCCAGCAGTGAATTCGCCGAGGGGGGTCAGCCCCAGCATTTT.

This clonotype was counted many times. This chain joins TRBV4-2 and TRBJ1-2; D is unresolved. CDR3 length: 15 residues. The V gene lost 0 bases and the J gene lost 3 bases, with 11 bases spanning the gap. CDR1 and CDR2 (germline): LGHNA, YNFKEQ. CDR3: CASSQDLLDDYGYTF. DNA of the CDR3: TGTGCCAGCAGCCAAGATCTCTTAGATGACTATGGCTACACCTTC.

Worth noting for this clonotype: A much bigger clone sits one base away, suggesting this may be a read error. V is TRBV5-1 and J is TRBJ1-1; tentative D call: TRBD1 (6 bases). CDR3 length: 13 residues. The V end lost 0 bases, the J end lost 6 bases, and 9 bases lay between the germline ends. CDR1 is SGHRS and CDR2 is YFSETQ in the germline V gene. This CDR3 reads CASSLVWTAEAFF. The CDR3, as DNA: TGCGCCAGCAGCTTGGTCTGGACAGCTGAAGCTTTCTTT.

This clonotype was seen many times. The chain combines TRBV2 with TRBJ2-3; 8 positions agree with TRBD2. J gave up 4 bases and V 8 bases, and 11 bases lay outside the gene matches. Germline assignment: CDR1 SNHLY and CDR2 FYNNEI. The CDR3 is 15 amino acids. Here the CDR3 reads CASGSRSGSADTQYF. The CDR3 DNA follows: TGTGCCAGCGGGAGTAGGAGCGGGAGTGCAGATACGCAGTATTTT.

This clonotype was seen many times. V gene TRBV7-9 combines with J gene TRBJ1-3; D gene uncertain. Per germline, CDR1 SEHNR and CDR2 FQNEAQ (reference sequence). This CDR3 contains 16 residues. Trimming pared 4 bases from V and 3 bases from J, leaving 16 bases between. CDR3 region: CASSYRLGLSGNTIYF. CDR3 sequence (DNA): TGTGCCAGCAGCTACCGTTTAGGGTTGAGTGGAAACACCATATATTTT.

This clonotype was recorded many times. This chain connects TRBV15 to TRBJ2-7; D is possibly TRBD2 (6 bases). Germline V lookup: CDR1 LNHNV, CDR2 YYDKDF (reference sequence). This CDR3 is 15 amino acids long. V was trimmed by 4 bases and J by 0 bases, leaving 13 bases between them. This CDR3 is CATSIGGTLSYEQYF. CDR3 sequence (DNA): TGTGCCACCAGCATAGGCGGGACTCTCTCCTACGAGCAGTACTTC.

A remark on this clonotype: One base away lies a much larger clone, so this may be a sequencing read error. The conserved final phenylalanine or tryptophan is absent from the CDR3, which likely points to a read error. The gene calls are TRBV9 and TRBJ2-1, with D possibly TRBD1 on 5 matching bases. The CDR3 has 15 amino acids. The germline CDR1 and CDR2 sequences are SGDLS and YYNGEE. V was clipped by 1 base and J by 6 bases, with 14 bases between them. CDR3 sequence: CASSVTPTGINEQFL. The CDR3 coding sequence is TGTGCCAGCAGCGTAACTCCTACAGGTATCAATGAGCAGTTCCTC.

This clonotype was detected ten times or more. V gene TRBV24-1 combines with J gene TRBJ2-3, with D maybe TRBD1 (6 bases). This CDR3 comprises 17 residues. V lost 12 bases and J lost 0, with 24 bases in between. Germline V gene lookup returns CDR1 KGHDR and CDR2 SFDVKD. As DNA, the CDR3 is TGTGCCTCTAAATACCGGGACAACGGGATTAGCACAGATACGCAGTATTTT. Translation: CASKYRDNGISTDTQYF.

The rearrangement joins TRBV12-3 or TRBV12-4 to TRBJ2-4; no clear D. V lost 7 bases and J lost 2, with 27 bases in between. The CDR3 runs to 19 residues. The CDR3 DNA reads as TGTGCCAGCATATTTCCGGACCCCACATCCGCTCGAACCAAAAACATTCAGTACTTC. As protein: CASIFPDPTSARTKNIQYF.

DNA of the CDR3: TGTGCCAGCAGCGCCACTAGTTCCGATACGCAGTATTTT. This translates into CASSATSSDTQYF. The rearrangement links TRBV9 to TRBJ2-3, with a weak D call TRBD2 (5 bases). Trimming stripped 3 bases from V and 6 bases from J, with 11 bases between. This CDR3 has 13 amino acids. From germline, CDR1 is SGDLS and CDR2 YYNGEE.

Ten or more counts support this clonotype. The V gene is TRBV15, the J gene TRBJ2-1, with D perhaps matching TRBD2 (6 bases). Trimming shortened V by 3 bases and J by 7 bases, and 19 bases separated the two germline ends. This CDR3 has 16 amino acids. The germline CDR1 and CDR2 sequences are LNHNV and YYDKDF (reference sequence). Here the CDR3 reads CATSSTELRGANEQFF. DNA for the CDR3: TGTGCCACCAGCAGCACCGAATTGCGGGGAGCAAATGAGCAGTTCTTC.

The chain links TRBV7-3 to TRBJ2-5; tentative D call: TRBD2 (6 bases). Trimming shortened V by 6 bases and J by 1 base, and 9 bases separated the two germline ends. The length of the CDR3 is 13 residues. Per germline, CDR1 SGHTA and CDR2 FQGTGA. CDR3 sequence (DNA): TGTGCCAGCAGTCGGGAGTCCCAAGAGACCCAGTACTTC. Its protein product is CASSRESQETQYF.

This clonotype was observed a handful of times. CDR3 sequence: CSASEGRGYTF. CDR3 nucleotides: TGCAGCGCTTCCGAGGGGAGAGGCTACACCTTC. The V call is TRBV29-1, the J call TRBJ1-2; tentative D call: TRBD1 (5 bases). CDR1 and CDR2 from the germline V gene are SQVTM and ANQGSEA. The CDR3 extends over 11 amino acids. V was cut by 7 bases and J by 8 bases, with 14 bases left in between.

This clonotype was observed many times. CDR3 residues: CASSQDRSRGVNSYEQYF. Written as DNA, the CDR3 is TGTGCCAGCAGCCAAGACAGAAGTCGGGGTGTCAACTCCTACGAGCAGTACTTC. The chain employs TRBV4-2 and TRBJ2-7, with a tentative D call TRBD2 (5 bases). The CDR3 length is 18 residues. V was trimmed by 0 bases and J by 0 bases, leaving 18 bases between them. CDR1 is LGHNA, CDR2 YNFKEQ, per germline.

The chain recombines TRBV7-3 with TRBJ2-7; 7 nucleotides line up with TRBD1. CDR1 is SGHTA and CDR2 is FQGTGA in the germline V gene. J was trimmed by 0 bases and V by 0 bases; bases with no gene match: 11. The CDR3 is made up of 18 amino acids. In DNA form, the CDR3 reads TGTGCCAGCAGCTTAACGACGTTACAGGGGTTGAGCTCCTACGAGCAGTACTTC. Residues: CASSLTTLQGLSSYEQYF.

This clonotype appeared once. The J gene is TRBJ2-3, the V gene TRBV12-3 or TRBV12-4; 8 bases fit TRBD2. The V and J ends lost 7 bases and 5 bases, in that order; junction bases with no gene match: 8. The CDR3 is 14 amino acids. CDR3 DNA sequence: TGTGCCAGCATGCCGGGGGGGGCTGAAGATACGCAGTATTTT. Translation: CASMPGGAEDTQYF.

This clonotype occurred once. Since no conserved phenylalanine or tryptophan closes the CDR3, a read error is the likely cause. The chain employs TRBV24-1 and TRBJ1-5; D gene uncertain. The CDR3 is 12 amino acids. V was pared by 9 bases and J by 5 bases, with 10 bases between. CDR1 and CDR2 from the germline V gene are KGHDR and SFDVKD. Here the CDR3 reads CATSDGDQPQHL. CDR3 in DNA: TGTGCCACCTCAGATGGGGATCAGCCCCAGCATCTT.